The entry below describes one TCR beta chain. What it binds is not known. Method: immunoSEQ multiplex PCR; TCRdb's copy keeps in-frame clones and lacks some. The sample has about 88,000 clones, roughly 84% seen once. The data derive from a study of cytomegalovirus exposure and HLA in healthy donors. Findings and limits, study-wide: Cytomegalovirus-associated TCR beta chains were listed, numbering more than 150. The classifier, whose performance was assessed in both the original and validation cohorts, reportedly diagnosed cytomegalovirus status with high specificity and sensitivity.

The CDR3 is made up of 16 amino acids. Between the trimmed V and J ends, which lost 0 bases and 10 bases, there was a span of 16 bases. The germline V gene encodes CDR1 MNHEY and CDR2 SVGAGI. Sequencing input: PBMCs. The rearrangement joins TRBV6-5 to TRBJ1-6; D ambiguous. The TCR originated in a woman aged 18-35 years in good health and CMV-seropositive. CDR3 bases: TGTGCCAGCAGTTACTCGATAGTCCCGGCCGGGTCACCCCTCCACTTT. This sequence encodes CASSYSIVPAGSPLHF.